This T cell receptor beta chain was obtained from a study of CD8 T cells in ankylosing spondylitis. Trimming removed 0 bases from V and 2 bases from J, with 8 bases in between. There are 15 residues in the CDR3. The germline V gene has CDR1 SGHRS and CDR2 YFSETQ. Remarks on this clonotype: Its antigen is undetermined.

The study's findings and limits: In synovial fluid and blood from reactive arthritis, some motif variants were previously reported. What appeared characteristic of ankylosing spondylitis blood was a TCR beta motif of about eight highly homologous variants.

TCRdb reprocessed the 5' RACE reads via MiXCR and lists one record per CDR3 protein. The top ten clones hold nearly 7% of a sample with hundreds of thousands of distinct CDR3 sequences, more than 9.5% of them seen once. This TCR came from a male donor with ankylosing spondylitis. What was sequenced was blood, either unsorted or a sorted T cell fraction (not recorded which). The chain recombines TRBV5-1 with TRBJ1-4; no reliable D call. DNA for the CDR3: TGCGCCAGCAGCTTGGGGGAACTCACTAATGAAAAACTGTTTTTT. Its protein product is CASSLGELTNEKLFF.